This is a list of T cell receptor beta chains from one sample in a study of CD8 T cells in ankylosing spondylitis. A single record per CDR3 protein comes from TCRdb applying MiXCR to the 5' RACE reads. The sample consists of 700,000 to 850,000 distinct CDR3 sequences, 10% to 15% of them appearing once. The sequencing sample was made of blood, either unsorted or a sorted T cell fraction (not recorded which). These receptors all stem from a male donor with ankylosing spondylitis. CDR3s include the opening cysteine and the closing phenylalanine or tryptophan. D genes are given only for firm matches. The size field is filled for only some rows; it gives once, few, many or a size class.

DNA: TGTGCCAGCAGTTATGCTGGGGCCAACGTCCTGACTTTC
CDR3: CASSYAGANVLTF
J: TRBJ2-6
D: -
size: many
V: TRBV6-5

DNA: TGCGCCAGCAGCTTGGTGGCAGGGAGTGCTGAAGCTTTCTTT
CDR3: CASSLVAGSAEAFF
J: TRBJ1-1
D: -
size: many
V: TRBV5-1

DNA: TGTGCCAGCAGTCCGGACTCTGTGGGAAATTCACCCCTCCACTTT
CDR3: CASSPDSVGNSPLHF
J: TRBJ1-6
D: -
size: -
V: TRBV27

DNA: TGTGCCAGCAGTTACTCGAGACAGATGTACCAAGAGACCCAGTACTTC
CDR3: CASSYSRQMYQETQYF
J: TRBJ2-5
D: -
size: few
V: TRBV6-2/TRBV6-3

DNA: TGCAGTGCTAAGGCGGGAGGGCCGACGAGTGAGCAGTTCTTC
CDR3: CSAKAGGPTSEQFF
J: TRBJ2-1
D: TRBD2
size: -
V: TRBV20-1

DNA: TGTGCCAGCAGCCGTAACCCCGGGACGGATCACTACGAGCAGTACTTC
CDR3: CASSRNPGTDHYEQYF
J: TRBJ2-7
D: -
size: -
V: TRBV11-1

DNA: TGTGCCAGCAGTTACTCGACAGGTGGCGGGAGTGAGACCCAGTACTTC
CDR3: CASSYSTGGGSETQYF
J: TRBJ2-5
D: -
size: few
V: TRBV6-5

DNA: TGTGCCAGCAGTTCCAGCGGGAGGGCCCAAGAGACCCAGTACTTC
CDR3: CASSSSGRAQETQYF
J: TRBJ2-5
D: TRBD2
size: few
V: TRBV6-5

DNA: TGTGCCATCAGTGAGCCCAGCGGGGCCAATGAGCAGTTCTTC
CDR3: CAISEPSGANEQFF
J: TRBJ2-1
D: TRBD2
size: few
V: TRBV10-3

DNA: TGTGCCAGCAGCTTAGCCCCGAAGGTAGACTACACCTTC
CDR3: CASSLAPKVDYTF
J: TRBJ1-2
D: -
size: few
V: TRBV11-2

DNA: TGTGCCAGCAGCGTAGGGGGTTATGAGCAGTTCTTC
CDR3: CASSVGGYEQFF
J: TRBJ2-1
D: -
size: many
V: TRBV9

DNA: TGCAGTGCTCTCTCGACGGAATATAATGAAAAACTGTTTTTT
CDR3: CSALSTEYNEKLFF
J: TRBJ1-4
D: -
size: -
V: TRBV20-1

DNA: TGTGCCAGCAGCTGGGACGGCCACTCCTACGAGCAGTACTTC
CDR3: CASSWDGHSYEQYF
J: TRBJ2-7
D: -
size: -
V: TRBV13

DNA: TGTGCCAGCAGTTTGGGAGGGTCTAATGGTGATACGCAGTATTTT
CDR3: CASSLGGSNGDTQYF
J: TRBJ2-3
D: TRBD2
size: many
V: TRBV12-3/TRBV12-4

DNA: TGTGCCAGCAGGATAGCCCGGGGTAGGCTTGGGGGCGATCAGCCCCAGCATTTT
CDR3: CASRIARGRLGGDQPQHF
J: TRBJ1-5
D: -
size: few
V: TRBV11-1

DNA: TGCGCCAGCAGCCCACGGACAGGGGTAGCGGAGACCCAGTACTTC
CDR3: CASSPRTGVAETQYF
J: TRBJ2-5
D: TRBD1
size: -
V: TRBV4-3

DNA: TGCAGCGTTGGTGGCAGCCTGAATTCACCCCTCCACTTT
CDR3: CSVGGSLNSPLHF
J: TRBJ1-6
D: -
size: many
V: TRBV29-1

DNA: TGTGCCAGCAGCCCGCTCGGAGGGGAAGGCTACACCTTC
CDR3: CASSPLGGEGYTF
J: TRBJ1-2
D: -
size: few
V: TRBV5-6

DNA: TGCGACAGCAGCTTGGTAGGGACAGGGGAAACTGAAGCTTTCTTT
CDR3: CDSSLVGTGETEAFF
J: TRBJ1-1
D: TRBD1
size: once
V: TRBV5-1

DNA: TGTGCCAGCAGCCCGGACAGTTGGGCCGACAATGAGCAGTTCTTC
CDR3: CASSPDSWADNEQFF
J: TRBJ2-1
D: -
size: -
V: TRBV7-9